The 5 T cell receptor beta chains presented below share a single source sample, sequenced in a study of CD8+ T cells in alopecia areata. Following RNA extraction, reverse transcription yielded cDNA that acted as the sequencing template. Clones were read by immunoSEQ multiplex PCR, and TCRdb kept only the in-frame ones, dropping some. The sample lists approximately 200,000 clones; 60% were seen once. Treatment defined: oral pan-JAK inhibitor, 5-10 mg twice daily. Sequenced material: CD4+ T cells sorted from blood, taken at week 4, from a patient treated with tofacitinib. The receptors stem from a human donor with alopecia areata.

The chain recombines TRBV4-1 with TRBJ1-6; the D gene is possibly TRBD1 (5 bases). Trimming shortened V by 9 bases and J by 4 bases, and 13 bases separated the two germline ends. CDR1 and CDR2 from the germline V gene are MGHRA and YSYEKL. The CDR3 spans 14 residues. CDR3 amino acids: CASKLGDYNSPLHF. The CDR3 DNA is TGCGCCAGTAAGTTGGGGGATTATAATTCACCCCTCCACTTT.

This rearrangement joins TRBV29-1 to TRBJ2-3, with 14 bases fitting TRBD2. CDR3 length: 15 residues. Germline-derived CDR1 and CDR2 are SQVTM and ANQGSEA. V gave up 8 bases and J gave up 2 bases; unmatched junction bases: 6. The CDR3 loop is CSMGTSGGVTDTQYF. The CDR3 nucleotides are TGCAGCATGGGGACTAGCGGGGGAGTCACAGATACGCAGTATTTT.

The chain has TRBV4-2 and TRBJ2-3, with D possibly TRBD1 on 5 matching bases. Between the trimmed V and J ends, which lost 1 base and 2 bases, there was a span of 7 bases. The germline V gene encodes CDR1 LGHNA and CDR2 YNFKEQ. The CDR3 length is 14 residues. CDR3 in DNA: TGTGCCAGCAGCCAAGTCAGGGTCACAGATACGCAGTATTTT. Its translation is CASSQVRVTDTQYF.

V usage is TRBV15 and J usage is TRBJ2-7; maybe TRBD2 (5 bases). Germline V gene lookup returns CDR1 LNHNV and CDR2 YYDKDF (reference sequence). The germline V and J ends were trimmed by 0 bases and 1 base, with 10 bases remaining between them. CDR3 size: 15 residues. This CDR3 is CATSRDTLASYEQYF. CDR3 DNA sequence: TGTGCCACCAGCAGAGATACCCTAGCATCCTACGAGCAGTACTTC.

The chain links TRBV6-1 to TRBJ2-3; a possible D gene is TRBD1 (6 bases). Germline-derived CDR1 and CDR2 are MNHNS and SASEGT. Trimming pared 6 bases from V and 3 bases from J, leaving 7 bases between. The CDR3 consists of 12 residues. CDR3 residues: CASRQGTDTQYF. DNA for the CDR3: TGTGCCAGCAGACAGGGTACAGATACGCAGTATTTT.